The sequence of this T cell receptor (beta chain) was determined in a study of cytomegalovirus exposure and HLA in healthy donors (TCRdb year 2017). General notes on the study: An earlier analysis of several hundred of the donors reported about 250 Gb of sequence data and some 100 million unique TCR beta sequences from some 180 million T cells. Because of strong linkage in the cohort, four or five DR-DQ haplotypes were treated as single units for association and clustering. The study profiled the T cell repertoires of about 720 subjects by immunosequencing and related them to cytomegalovirus serostatus. In the later analysis, no new phenotypic data were used to find candidate immune exposures; instead, reliance was placed on TCR beta sequences and their occurrence across donors. HLA typing included class I and class II loci at four-digit resolution. An earlier analysis of nearly 600 of the donors applied high-throughput TCR beta sequencing to assess whether each TCR beta V gene segment acted as functional or pseudogenic. The study was designed to test whether signatures of past pathogen exposure could be identified by cataloging public T cell receptors. Besides the first cohort of about 730 subjects, a separate validation cohort made up of 120 different subjects was used. Among the roughly 390 genotyped donors, more than 70% belonged to the genetic ancestry cluster associated with self-reported Caucasian donors. Typing coverage varied by locus: roughly 620-640 donors for A, B, C, DRB1 and DQB1; 522 for DQA1; over 600 for DPA1; roughly 450 for DPB1. Every repertoire in the discovery cohort had been generated on one and the same sequencing platform. High-throughput TCR immunosequencing, statistical association of individual TCRs with disease status, and machine learning were combined to predict cytomegalovirus infection status. Among some 410 genotyped donors of the cohort, an average of around 250,000 unique TCR beta nucleotide sequences was sequenced per donor, of which about 20% were non-productive. In a later genetic analysis, genome-wide SNP genotypes for about three fifths of the roughly 670 donors were used, and that subset was treated as a discovery cohort. A later analysis re-examined previously published TCR beta repertoires from just over 650 donors and added high-resolution HLA genotyping to investigate patterns of TCR occurrence. Around 320 gigabases of sequencing data and tens of millions of unique TCR sequences were included in an early release covering around 650 HLA-typed donors. Alongside the repertoire data, information on donor age, sex, ethnicity and CMV serostatus was compiled.

Libraries came from the immunoSEQ multiplex PCR assay. The multiplex PCR relied on a mix of 60 forward primers for TCR Vbeta segments and 13 reverse primers for TCR Jbeta segments. The CDR3 region of rearranged TCR beta genes was amplified from genomic DNA by a multiplex PCR assay. On the Illumina HiSeq System, the amplified TCR beta libraries were sequenced as 87-base-pair reads. Per the original workflow: In a later analysis, 70 million to 95 million unique TCR beta chains were counted across the 650 to 700 repertoires, and approximately 9.9 million of these chains were shared by at least two donors. To remove PCR and sequencing errors, raw reads were error-corrected and collapsed into unique sequences using a nearest-neighbor algorithm that merged closely related sequences. V, D and J gene segments were assigned by aligning CDR3 sequences to IMGT reference sequences. For a sequence to be retained, a match of at least six nucleotides to both a V gene segment and a J gene segment was required. A rearrangement was called productive if the CDR3 had no stop codons and remained in frame with V and J, and every other rearrangement was called non-productive. Following IMGT convention, CDR3 was defined as the stretch from the second conserved V-encoded cysteine to the conserved J-encoded phenylalanine. In an earlier analysis of around 540 of the donors, sequences lacking an unambiguous match to a single V gene segment were excluded. In an earlier analysis of 587 of the donors, V segments were called functional above 56.7% productive rearrangements and were called segregating when the between-donor standard deviation exceeded 5%. A statistical classification framework was developed to diagnose cytomegalovirus status using the catalog of TCR beta chain sequences. In a later analysis, TCR nucleotide sequences were compared against IMGT/GENE-DB human TR gene sequences so that V and J genes could be assigned. A later analysis assigned CDR3 sequences and most-parsimonious VDJ recombination scenarios with the TCRdist pipeline. In a later analysis, each TCR beta chain was defined by its CDR3 amino acid sequence together with its V-gene family, and reads without a unique V-gene family were excluded. A later analysis removed several hundred highly shared, low-generation-probability nucleotide sequences to deal with suspected cross-contamination and a sequencing artifact. In a later analysis, a clonal expansion index for each public chain was calculated from normalized within-repertoire ranks of inferred template counts. In a later analysis, generation probabilities were computed with a VDJ recombination model fitted to out-of-frame rearrangements, and the resulting probabilities were checked against IGoR. In a later analysis, hypergeometric tests were used to score TCR-TCR, TCR-HLA and TCR-CMV co-occurrence, with a repertoire-size bias correction applied to TCR pairs. False discovery rates were estimated in a later analysis by permuting HLA or CMV assignments 20 times. In a later analysis, co-occurring TCRs were grouped using DBSCAN, with TCRdist sequence similarity added in when clustering inside HLA-allele-positive subsets. Repertoires with fewer than 30,000 or more than 120,000 public chains, plus five repertoires with anomalous nucleotide sharing, were excluded from co-occurrence clustering. Drawn from immuneACCESS, this table holds only the in-frame rearrangements with V and J called that TCRdb kept. Clones are partly lost; checked studies trace under half to an unresolved V gene and leave the rest unexplained. D and trimming come from the DNA, and the V and J calls and clone size come from that table. The sample table shows 300,000 or so clones, and roughly four fifths are seen once. The leading ten clones occupy roughly 2% of the sample.

CDR1 SGHTA and CDR2 FQGTGA are derived from the germline V gene. Inclusive of the bounding cysteine and phenylalanine, the CDR3 is 16 residues long. Solely the CDR3 DNA is kept, with 48 bases framed from the first base. At the junction V is shortened by 1 base and J by 4 bases; bases outside the gene matches: 8. As regards this clone: The clone's antigen remains unknown. No much larger clone is present one base from it, and per-base qualities are unavailable.

The study at large found these results: The sequencing pipeline was judged likely to have produced a cluster of highly shared sequence variants as a technical artifact. A few of the identified cytomegalovirus-associated TCR beta chains were confirmed in vitro to be specific for cytomegalovirus antigens. It was suggested by the authors that the approach could potentially be generalized to other disease states and immunological phenotypes. When HLA alleles, especially DR and DQ, strongly co-occurred, attributing TCR associations to individual alleles was difficult. A later analysis found that most CMV-associated TCR beta chains appeared HLA-restricted, with HLA associations seemingly driven largely by CMV exposure. The cohort was sequenced for TCR beta chains only, and without alpha or paired-chain data the features that could be detected were limited. Immune exposure information for the cohort was limited to CMV serostatus. A later genetic analysis associated a missense DCLRE1C variant with V-gene and J-gene trimming of TCR beta chains, and an independent cohort replicated the association. According to a later analysis, TCR association rates differed among HLA loci, with DRB1 alleles showing the most associated TCRs and HLA-C alleles showing the fewest. Across donors, most TCR sequences were observed very rarely, whereas some public TCRs were present in many individuals. According to a later analysis, parvovirus B19, influenza, CMV and Epstein-Barr virus appeared linked to several top co-occurrence clusters. Because HLA typing was missing for some donors at each locus, association tests included only the typed subset. Sequencing depth was assumed to be roughly uniform across donors in the presence/absence analyses, though that assumption may not hold. Correlated functional status among segregating V segments might be attributable to linkage disequilibrium, but an unknown experimental factor could not be ruled out. Because the 87-base-pair reads could not distinguish some IMGT-functional V segments, including TRBV6-2 and TRBV6-3, those segments were excluded. Some 16 rarely observed V segments, including chromosome 9 orphons, were excluded from the earlier analysis of about 600 of the donors because counts were too low. At a false discovery rate of 0.05, a later analysis linked around 15,000 TCR beta sequences to specific HLA alleles. In both the original and validation cohorts, the classifier was reported to diagnose cytomegalovirus status with high specificity and sensitivity. In an earlier analysis of 587 of the donors, most TCR beta V segments were observed in productive rearrangements about 87% or about 30% of the time, broadly matching IMGT annotations. A total of fewer than 200 TCR beta chains were listed by the study as associated with cytomegalovirus. A further reported finding was that TCR beta sequences accurately predicted the HLA-A and HLA-B alleles for most subjects in the first cohort. In a later analysis, HLA-associated TCR beta chains were found to be more clonally expanded and to have lower generation probabilities than equally common non-associated chains. A later genetic analysis reported fewer N-insertions in productive TCRs among donors in an Asian-associated ancestry cluster than the roughly 720-donor mean.

In total, 600 or so healthy bone marrow donors made up the cohort. At the time of sampling, every cohort member was nominally healthy, though immune exposures that went unrecorded were likely present. The donor tested CMV seropositive and was one of the 289 seropositive cohort members. Each donor provided a peripheral blood sample, and peripheral blood mononuclear cells were used for TCR beta sequencing. Genomic DNA was extracted from the blood cell samples with the Qiagen DNeasy Blood Extraction Kit. Sequencing was done on a sample of PBMCs. This chain is built from TRBV7-3 and TRBJ2-3; TRBD2 lines up with 7 middle nucleotides. The receptor was isolated from a woman between 40 and 55 years old in good health and CMV-seropositive. The nucleotides read TGTGCCAGCAGCTTAATTCTAGGGAGGGACGCAGATACGCAGTATTTT. It translates as CASSLILGRDADTQYF.